The 10 T cell receptor beta chains given below trace back to one sample, sequenced in a study of cytomegalovirus exposure and HLA in healthy donors. The PCR ran on 60 Vbeta and 13 Jbeta primers. Clones were read by immunoSEQ multiplex PCR, and TCRdb kept only the in-frame ones, dropping some. The sample shows 150,000 or so clones, over 65% of them seen only once. The source material was PBMCs. The receptors were sampled from a man between 35 and 55 years old in good health and CMV-seropositive.

The J gene is TRBJ2-7, the V gene TRBV6-1; maybe TRBD1 (6 bases). Per germline, CDR1 MNHNS and CDR2 SASEGT. The CDR3 runs 15 residues. V dropped 4 bases and J dropped 0 bases, with 13 bases sitting between them. CDR3 amino acids: CASSGGGALSYEQYF. CDR3 bases: TGTGCCAGCAGTGGAGGGGGTGCCCTCTCCTACGAGCAGTACTTC.

The count of this clone is one. The chain employs TRBV7-9 and TRBJ2-7, with a possible D match to TRBD2 (5 bases). The CDR3 consists of 14 residues. V was cut by 4 bases and J by 3 bases, with 13 bases left in between. From germline, CDR1 is SEHNR and CDR2 FQNEAQ (reference sequence). The CDR3 DNA follows: TGTGCCAGCAGCTCGGGGATCGGGTACTACGAGCAGTACTTC. Translating it yields CASSSGIGYYEQYF. Full variable domain (outside the CDR3, taken from reference TRBV7-9 and TRBJ2-7): DTGVSQNPRHKITKRGQNVTFRCDPISEHNRLYWYRQTLGQGPEFLTYFQNEAQLEKSRLLSDRFSAERPKGSFSTLEIQRTEQGDSAMYLCASSSGIGYYEQYFGPGTRLTVT.

This clone was observed a few times. V gene TRBV4-1 combines with J gene TRBJ2-3, with D maybe TRBD2 (5 bases). Trimming stripped 0 bases from V and 5 bases from J, with 9 bases between. The CDR3 is 14 residues long. The germline gives CDR1 MGHRA, CDR2 YSYEKL. The CDR3 DNA sequence: TGCGCCAGCAGCCAAGATCGGGGAAGAGATACGCAGTATTTT. Translation: CASSQDRGRDTQYF.

The chain recombines TRBV18 with TRBJ1-4; D is ambiguous. Trimming shortened V by 2 bases and J by 6 bases, and 10 bases separated the two germline ends. CDR1 and CDR2 from the germline V gene are KGHSH and LQKENI. This CDR3 contains 14 residues. DNA for the CDR3: TGTGCCAGCTCACCATCCGGGTTTGATGAAAAACTGTTTTTT. Translated, it gives CASSPSGFDEKLFF.

This CDR3 is CASSLVASVHEQYF. For the CDR3, the DNA is TGTGCCAGCAGCTTGGTGGCCAGTGTCCACGAGCAGTACTTC. The rearrangement uses TRBV5-5 and TRBJ2-7, with unresolved D. Germline V lookup: CDR1 SGHKS, CDR2 YYEKEE (reference sequence). V was shortened by 0 bases and J by 5 bases, with 12 bases between the two germline ends. The CDR3 runs 14 residues. The complete variable domain, with remaining parts taken from reference TRBV5-5 and TRBJ2-7, reads DAGVTQSPTHLIKTRGQQVTLRCSPISGHKSVSWYQQVLGQGPQFIFQYYEKEERGRGNFPDRFSARQFPNYSSELNVNALLLGDSALYLCASSLVASVHEQYFGPGTRLTVT.

The chain recombines TRBV7-9 with TRBJ2-3, with 12 bases that match TRBD2. The CDR3 sequence is 15 residues long. With V trimmed by 5 bases and J by 6 bases, 6 bases remained unmatched. Germline assignment: CDR1 SEHNR and CDR2 FQNEAQ (reference sequence). This chain's CDR3 is CASSSLAGGYDTQYF. The CDR3 DNA reads as TGTGCCAGCAGCAGTCTAGCGGGAGGGTATGATACGCAGTATTTT.

V usage is TRBV6-5 and J usage is TRBJ1-1; 7 bases line up with TRBD1. CDR1 is MNHEY and CDR2 is SVGAGI in the germline V gene. The CDR3 extends over 14 amino acids. J gave up 1 base and V 5 bases, and 4 bases lay outside the gene matches. The CDR3 protein is CASSPPGGNTEAFF. In nucleotides, the CDR3 is TGTGCCAGCAGTCCCCCAGGGGGGAACACTGAAGCTTTCTTT.

The rearrangement joins TRBV13 to TRBJ2-2, with 10 nucleotides matching TRBD2. CDR1 and CDR2 from the germline V gene are PRHDT and FYEKMQ (reference sequence). The CDR3 is 18 amino acids. V shed 5 bases and J 4 bases; nucleotides not matched to a gene: 13. CDR3 residues: CASSNPMTSGLGTGELFF. In nucleotides, the CDR3 is TGTGCCAGCAGCAACCCAATGACTAGCGGGCTTGGCACCGGGGAGCTGTTTTTT.

The rearrangement joins TRBV11-1 to TRBJ2-5; D is ambiguous. V was pared by 5 bases and J by 4 bases, with 14 bases between. The CDR3 contains 14 residues. Germline V CDR1 and CDR2: SGHAT, FQDESV (reference sequence). CDR3 bases: TGTGCCAGCAGCCTCACCTTGAGGTCAGAGACCCAGTACTTC. Amino acid sequence: CASSLTLRSETQYF.

The J gene is TRBJ2-3, the V gene TRBV19, with TRBD2 matching over 7 bases. CDR3 length equals 14 residues. The ends lost 9 bases at V and 2 bases at J; junction bases unmatched: 8. Germline values: CDR1 LNHDA, CDR2 SQIVND (reference sequence). The CDR3 loop reads CASASGAFTDTQYF. CDR3 coding DNA: TGTGCCAGCGCTAGCGGAGCCTTCACAGATACGCAGTATTTT.